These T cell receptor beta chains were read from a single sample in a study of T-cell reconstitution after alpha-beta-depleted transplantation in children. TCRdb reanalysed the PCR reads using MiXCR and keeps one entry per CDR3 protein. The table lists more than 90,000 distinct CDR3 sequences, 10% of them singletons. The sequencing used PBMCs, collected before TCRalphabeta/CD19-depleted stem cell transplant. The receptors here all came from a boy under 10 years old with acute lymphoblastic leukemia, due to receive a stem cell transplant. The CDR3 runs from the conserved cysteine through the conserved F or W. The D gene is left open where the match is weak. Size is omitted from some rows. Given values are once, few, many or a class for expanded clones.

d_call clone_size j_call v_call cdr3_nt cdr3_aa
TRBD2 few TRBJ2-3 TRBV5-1 TGCGCCAGCAGTCGGGAGGGCACAGATACGCAGTATTTT CASSREGTDTQYF
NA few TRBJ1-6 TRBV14 TGTGCCAGCAGCCAGAGTTTACGGGGTAATTCACCCCTCCACTTT CASSQSLRGNSPLHF
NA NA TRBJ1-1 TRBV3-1 TGTGCCAGCAGCCGAGGACACGGCTCCACTGAAGCTTTCTTT CASSRGHGSTEAFF
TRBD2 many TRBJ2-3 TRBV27 TGTGCCAGCAGGGCCGGGACTAGCGATACAAATACGCAGTATTTT CASRAGTSDTNTQYF
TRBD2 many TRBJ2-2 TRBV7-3 TGTGCCAGCAGCTCCCGACTAGCGGGAGCAAACGGGGAGCTGTTTTTT CASSSRLAGANGELFF
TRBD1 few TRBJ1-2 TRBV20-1 TGCAGTGCTAGAGATGGGTCAGGGGGCGCTTATGGCTACACCTTC CSARDGSGGAYGYTF
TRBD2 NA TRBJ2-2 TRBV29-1 TGCAGCGCCTCCAATCGGGGGGGCTCCGGGGAGCTGTTTTTT CSASNRGGSGELFF
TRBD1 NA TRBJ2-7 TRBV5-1 TGCGCCAGCAGCACAGGGACAGTCCAAAAGCAGTACTTC CASSTGTVQKQYF
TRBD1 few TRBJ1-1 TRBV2 TGTGCCACCCGTAGACTTCTTCCAGGGGGCGCGGGGGCTTTCTTT CATRRLLPGGAGAFF
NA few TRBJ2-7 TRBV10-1 TGCGCCAGCAGTGACCTACCGGCAGCATACGAGCAGTACTTC CASSDLPAAYEQYF
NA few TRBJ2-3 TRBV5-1 TGCGCCAGCAGCTTCGGCGGGTCAACAGATACGCAGTATTTT CASSFGGSTDTQYF
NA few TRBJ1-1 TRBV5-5 TGTGCCAGCAGCTTGAGAAACCCGAACACTGAAGCTTTCTTT CASSLRNPNTEAFF
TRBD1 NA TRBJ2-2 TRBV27 TGTGCCAGCAGGGGGGGACAGGGGATAAACACCGGGGAGCTGTTTTTT CASRGGQGINTGELFF
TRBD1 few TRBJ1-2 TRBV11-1 TGTGCCAGCAGCTTAGGTGGGGGACAGGGGCCCCCCAACTATGGCTACACCTTC CASSLGGGQGPPNYGYTF
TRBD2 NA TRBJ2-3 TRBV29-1 TGCAGCGTTGAAGACAGTAGCGGGAGGCTCCGCACAGATACGCAGTATTTT CSVEDSSGRLRTDTQYF
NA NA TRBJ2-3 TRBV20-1 TGCAGTGCTAGAGATCTTAGGGTAACCGATACGCAGTATTTT CSARDLRVTDTQYF
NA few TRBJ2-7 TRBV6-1 TGTGCCAGCAGTCCACAGGGGGGGACCTACGAGCAGTACTTC CASSPQGGTYEQYF
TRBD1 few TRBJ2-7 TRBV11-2 TGTGCCAGCAGCTTAGAAGGCAGGGGGTCCTACGAGCAGTACTTC CASSLEGRGSYEQYF
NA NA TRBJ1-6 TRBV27 TGTGCCAGCAGTTTTTCAGGGGTTTCCTATAATTCACCCCTCCACTTT CASSFSGVSYNSPLHF
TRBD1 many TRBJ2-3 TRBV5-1 TGCGCCAGCAGCTTGGAGGGACAGGGGGCGCGTACGCAGTATTTT CASSLEGQGARTQYF
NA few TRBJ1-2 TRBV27 TGTGCCAGCCTCTCCGGGACATATCACTATGGCTACACCTTC CASLSGTYHYGYTF
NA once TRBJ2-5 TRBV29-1 TGCAGCGTCCCAAAAGGGAGCTGGGGAGAGACCCAGTACTTC CSVPKGSWGETQYF
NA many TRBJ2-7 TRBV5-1 TGCGCCAGCAGCCCCTTTGACGGAAGTGAGCAGTACTTC CASSPFDGSEQYF
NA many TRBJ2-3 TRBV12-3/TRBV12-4 TGTGCCAGCAGTCCATCGGGCCCGCAGTATTTT CASSPSGPQYF
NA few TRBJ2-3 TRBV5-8 TGTGCCAGCAGCTTCGGGGGGCTCGTGGGGGGAGATACGCAGTATTTT CASSFGGLVGGDTQYF
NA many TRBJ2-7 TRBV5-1 TGCGCCAGCAGCTCGGGAGGACAGGTCCGCTACGAGCAGTACTTC CASSSGGQVRYEQYF
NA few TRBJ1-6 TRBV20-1 TGCAGTGCTACAGGGGAGAGTAATTCACCCCTCCACTTT CSATGESNSPLHF
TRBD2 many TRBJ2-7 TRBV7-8 TGTGCCAGCAGCTTAGAAATAGACCTAGCGGGCCTCTCCTCCTACGAGCAGTACTTC CASSLEIDLAGLSSYEQYF
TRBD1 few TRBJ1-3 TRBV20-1 TGCAGTGCTAGAGATAGGAGAGGGACAGGGGGTTCTGGAAACACCATATATTTT CSARDRRGTGGSGNTIYF
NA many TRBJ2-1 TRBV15 TGTGCCACCAGCAGAGAAAAGGGTGAGCAGTTCTTC CATSREKGEQFF
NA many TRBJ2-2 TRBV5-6 TGTGCCAGCAGCCGACCCGCCACCACCGGGGAGCTGTTTTTT CASSRPATTGELFF
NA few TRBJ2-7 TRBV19 TGTGCCAGTAGTATTCAGGCGGGCTCCTACGAGCAGTACTTC CASSIQAGSYEQYF
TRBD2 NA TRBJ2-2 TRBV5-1 TGCGCCAGCAGACTAGCGGGAGACACCGGGGAGCTGTTTTTT CASRLAGDTGELFF